This T cell receptor beta chain derives from a study of T cells in Graves' hyperthyroidism and ophthalmopathy. Researchers amplified the TCR beta CDR3 regions from RNA transcripts. A first-round RT-PCR of the TCR CDR3 used the HTBI primer set. TCRdb passed the multiplex PCR reads through MiXCR, listing each CDR3 protein once. The sample includes 300,000 to 400,000 distinct CDR3 sequences, roughly 21% of them seen just once. The CDR3 is 12 residues long. The V gene's germline CDR1 is GTSNPN and CDR2 SVGIG (reference sequence). Trimming cost V 4 bases and J 0 bases; bases outside gene matches: 0. This clonotype was found many times.

The rearrangement joins TRBV30 to TRBJ2-7; 7 bases are a match to TRBD1. The clonotype originates from a woman between 50 and 59 years old with Graves' hyperthyroidism. The sample was blood. In DNA form, the CDR3 reads TGTGCCTGGACAGGGGGCTCCTACGAGCAGTACTTC. Protein sequence: CAWTGGSYEQYF.